This T cell receptor beta chain was identified in a study of cytomegalovirus exposure and HLA in healthy donors. In this sample, this clone turned up a few times. Trimming left V 0 bases short and J 0 bases short, with 6 bases between. The V gene's germline CDR1 is SNHLY and CDR2 FYNNEI. The CDR3 length is 14 residues. The PCR used 60 Vbeta and 13 Jbeta primers. Assay: immunoSEQ multiplex PCR; the TCRdb copy retains only in-frame clones and omits some. The profile shows 170,000 or so clones, around 80% of them singletons. The sample consisted of PBMCs. The sequence was collected from a man aged 25 to 40 in good health and CMV-seropositive. V is TRBV2 and J is TRBJ2-7; D unclear. CDR3: CASSEAVSSYEQYF. CDR3 sequence (DNA): TGTGCCAGCAGTGAAGCAGTGAGCTCCTACGAGCAGTACTTC.